One and the same sample provided the 10 T cell receptor beta chains below, sequenced in a study of T cells expressing NK-cell markers. After re-calling the 5' RACE reads, TCRdb lists one entry per CDR3 protein, DNA absent. Here the sample table reports 400,000 to 550,000 distinct CDR3 sequences. Sequenced material: blood T cells: a sorted CD56 or NKG2C T cell subset, CD4+ or CD8+ T cells, or bulk PBMC T cells (not recorded which). Receptors were obtained from a woman between 18 and 75 years old in good health.

The chain links TRBV9 to TRBJ2-3. The length of the CDR3 is 18 residues. Germline lookup yields CDR1 SGDLS and CDR2 YYNGEE. The CDR3 sequence is CASSVAPGFSLSTDTQYF.

The J gene is TRBJ2-2, the V gene TRBV20-1; the D gene TCRdb calls, TRBD2, cannot be checked with no DNA. The germline V gene encodes CDR1 DFQATT and CDR2 SNEGSKA (reference sequence). The CDR3 is 17 residues long. This chain's CDR3 is CSASWLAGDPNTGELFF.

This chain links TRBV20-1 with TRBJ2-3; TCRdb's D gene call, TRBD2, goes unchecked for lack of DNA. The CDR3 contains 14 residues. In germline, CDR1 is DFQATT, CDR2 SNEGSKA (reference sequence). CDR3 loop: CSAPRGGASDTQYF.

CDR3 in amino acids: CASSYRRGRYNEQFF. The chain joins TRBV6-2 or TRBV6-3 to TRBJ2-1; TCRdb names TRBD2, which stays unverified in the absence of DNA. CDR3 size: 15 residues. CDR1 and CDR2 from the germline V gene are MNHEY and SVGEGT.

V gene TRBV5-1 combines with J gene TRBJ1-6; no DNA is available, so the TRBD1 call from TCRdb remains unchecked. The germline gives CDR1 SGHRS, CDR2 YFSETQ. The CDR3 length is 15 residues. CDR3: CASSVSGGASSPLHF.

The J gene is TRBJ2-1, the V gene TRBV10-1; absent DNA, TCRdb's TRBD1 call cannot be checked. The CDR3 spans 13 residues. Germline assignment: CDR1 WNHNN and CDR2 SYGVQD (reference sequence). The chain's CDR3 is CASSETGHNEQFF.

The chain couples TRBV7-9 to TRBJ2-3. In germline, CDR1 is SEHNR, CDR2 FQNEAQ (reference sequence). The CDR3 totals 15 residues. The CDR3 protein is CASSTTPNTELPQYF.

The V gene is TRBV24-1, the J gene TRBJ2-3. Per germline, CDR1 KGHDR and CDR2 SFDVKD. The CDR3 consists of 16 residues. CDR3 amino acids: CATSASRRYSTDTQYF.

The rearrangement links TRBV7-2 to TRBJ1-1; TCRdb selects TRBD1, and the lack of DNA leaves this call unchecked. Germline V gives CDR1 SGHTA, CDR2 FQGNSA. CDR3 size: 16 residues. The CDR3 loop is CASSPQARGIDTEAFF.

V is TRBV7-9 and J is TRBJ2-6; the TRBD1 assignment by TCRdb is unverifiable without DNA. The V gene's germline CDR1 is SEHNR and CDR2 FQNEAQ (reference sequence). The CDR3 spans 17 residues. The CDR3 sequence is CASSSSDRQSGANVLTF.